Only a few counts were recorded for the clone carrying this T cell receptor (beta chain). This sample was included in a study of identical twins. This CDR3 comprises 13 residues. Germline V gene sequence: CDR1 SGHTA, CDR2 FQGTGA. The V gene lost 8 bases and the J gene lost 11 bases, with 21 bases spanning the gap. TCRdb passed the 5' RACE reads through MiXCR, listing each CDR3 protein once. The top ten hold 5% to 5.5% of the sample, which has approximately 210,000 distinct CDR3 sequences, less than 10% seen once. The sequencing input was memory (CD45RO+) T cells sorted from blood. The receptor's source is a young woman in good health. The chain is built from TRBV7-3 and TRBJ1-1, with D possibly being TRBD1 (5 bases). The CDR3 nucleotides are TGTGCCAGCGCCCCGGGGGGAAAACAGCAGGCTTTCTTT. As protein: CASAPGGKQQAFF.